These 7 T cell receptor beta chains originate from one sample sequenced in a study of control samples from healthy donors and cancer patients. Method: immunoSEQ multiplex PCR; TCRdb's copy keeps in-frame clones and lacks some. The sample carries about 150,000 clones, 93% recorded once. Sequencing was performed on blood. These receptors were obtained from a man aged 18-30 years in good health.

This rearrangement joins TRBV7-9 to TRBJ2-2; no reliable D call. Trimming shortened V by 3 bases and J by 1 base, and 15 bases separated the two germline ends. Per germline, CDR1 SEHNR and CDR2 FQNEAQ (reference sequence). The CDR3 runs to 17 residues. CDR3 DNA sequence: TGTGCCAGCAGCTTTCATCCGGAAACTAAGAACACCGGGGAGCTGTTTTTT. This encodes CASSFHPETKNTGELFF.

The chain carries TRBV9 and TRBJ1-4; perhaps TRBD1 as D (6 bases). Trimming took off 3 bases at V and 8 bases at J, with 20 bases between the two ends. CDR3 length equals 16 residues. Germline CDR1 SGDLS, CDR2 YYNGEE. The CDR3 here is CASSASTGFNREKLFF. Here the CDR3 DNA reads TGTGCCAGCAGCGCCTCAACAGGGTTCAATCGAGAAAAACTGTTTTTT.

The genes are TRBV15 and TRBJ1-4; D unclear. Trimming took 1 base from V and 6 from J, leaving 6 bases between them. The CDR3 extends over 13 amino acids. CDR1 is LNHNV and CDR2 is YYDKDF in the germline V gene (reference sequence). CDR3: CATSRVPDEKLFF. CDR3 DNA sequence: TGTGCCACCAGCAGAGTACCGGATGAAAAACTGTTTTTT.

This clone was counted a few times. This chain uses TRBV5-1 with TRBJ1-6; no firm D call. Germline CDR1 and CDR2: SGHRS and YFSETQ. V was pared by 3 bases and J by 14 bases, with 24 bases between. The CDR3 has 16 residues. DNA of the CDR3: TGCGCCAGCAGCTCGTTCTCGGCAGCCTTTTTTAAAGCCCTCCACTTT. Protein sequence: CASSSFSAAFFKALHF.

This chain joins TRBV4-1 and TRBJ2-2; 9 nucleotides agree with TRBD1. V lost 6 bases, J lost 3 bases, and 14 bases stayed unmatched. The CDR3 has 18 amino acids. In germline, CDR1 is MGHRA, CDR2 YSYEKL. CDR3 bases: TGCGCCAGCAGGCCTGCTGCTTACAGGGGGCAATACACCGGGGAGCTGTTTTTT. This sequence encodes CASRPAAYRGQYTGELFF.

The chain has TRBV7-9 and TRBJ2-7, with TRBD2 matching over 9 bases. Germline CDR1 reads SEHNR; CDR2 reads FQNEAQ (reference sequence). This CDR3 contains 13 residues. The trim removed 5 bases at V and 5 bases at J, leaving 4 bases unmatched. The CDR3 reads CASSPRLADEQYF. The CDR3 DNA sequence: TGTGCCAGCAGCCCAAGACTAGCGGACGAGCAGTACTTC.

The V gene is TRBV29-1, the J gene TRBJ2-2, with D unresolved. Germline V lookup: CDR1 SQVTM, CDR2 ANQGSEA. V was clipped by 1 base and J by 3 bases, with 12 bases between them. CDR3 size: 15 residues. CDR3 in DNA: TGCAGCGTTGAAGGACCCTCCCCCGACACCGGGGAGCTGTTTTTT. Translation gives CSVEGPSPDTGELFF.